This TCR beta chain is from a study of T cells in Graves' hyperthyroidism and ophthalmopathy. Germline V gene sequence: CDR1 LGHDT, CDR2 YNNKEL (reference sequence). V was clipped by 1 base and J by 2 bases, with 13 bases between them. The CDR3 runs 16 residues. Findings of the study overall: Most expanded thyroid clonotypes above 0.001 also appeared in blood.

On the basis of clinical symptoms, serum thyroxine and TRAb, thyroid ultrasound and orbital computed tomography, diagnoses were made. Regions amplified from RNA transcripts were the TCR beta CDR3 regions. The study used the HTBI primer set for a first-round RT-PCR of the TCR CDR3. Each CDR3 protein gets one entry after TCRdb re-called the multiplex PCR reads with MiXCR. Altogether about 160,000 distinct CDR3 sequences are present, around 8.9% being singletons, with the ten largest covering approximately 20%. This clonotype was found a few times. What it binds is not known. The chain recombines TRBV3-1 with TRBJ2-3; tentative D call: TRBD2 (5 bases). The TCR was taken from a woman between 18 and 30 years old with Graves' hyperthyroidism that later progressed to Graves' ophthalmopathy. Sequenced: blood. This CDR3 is CASSQVPGTLTDTQYF. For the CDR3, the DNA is TGTGCCAGCAGCCAAGTACCGGGAACGCTCACAGATACGCAGTATTTT.